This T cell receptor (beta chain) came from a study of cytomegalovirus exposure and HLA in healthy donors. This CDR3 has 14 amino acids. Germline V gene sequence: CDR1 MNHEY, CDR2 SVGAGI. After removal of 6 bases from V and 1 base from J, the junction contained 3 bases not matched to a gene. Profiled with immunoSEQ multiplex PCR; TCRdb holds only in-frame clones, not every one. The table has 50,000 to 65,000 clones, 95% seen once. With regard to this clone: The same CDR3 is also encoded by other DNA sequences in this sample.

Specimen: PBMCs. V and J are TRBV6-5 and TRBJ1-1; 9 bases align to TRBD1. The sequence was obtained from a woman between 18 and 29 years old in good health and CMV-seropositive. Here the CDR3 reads CASSWDRENTEAFF. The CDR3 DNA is TGTGCCAGCAGCTGGGACAGGGAGAACACTGAAGCTTTCTTT.